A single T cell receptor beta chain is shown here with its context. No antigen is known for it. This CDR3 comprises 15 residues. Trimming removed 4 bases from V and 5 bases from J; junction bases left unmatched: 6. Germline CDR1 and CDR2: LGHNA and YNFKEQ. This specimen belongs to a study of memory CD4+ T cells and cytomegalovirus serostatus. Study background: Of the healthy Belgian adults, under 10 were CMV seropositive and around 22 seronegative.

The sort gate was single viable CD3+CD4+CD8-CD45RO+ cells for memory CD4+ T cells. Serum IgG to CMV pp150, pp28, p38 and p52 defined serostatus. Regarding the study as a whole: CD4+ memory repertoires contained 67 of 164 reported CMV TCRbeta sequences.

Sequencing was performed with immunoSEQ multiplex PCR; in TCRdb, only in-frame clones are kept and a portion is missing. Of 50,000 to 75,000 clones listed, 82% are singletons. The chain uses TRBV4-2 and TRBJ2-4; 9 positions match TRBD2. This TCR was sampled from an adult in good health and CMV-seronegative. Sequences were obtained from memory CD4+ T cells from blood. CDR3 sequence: CASSRSGTSQNIQYF. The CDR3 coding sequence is TGTGCCAGCAGCCGGTCCGGGACTAGCCAAAACATTCAGTACTTC.